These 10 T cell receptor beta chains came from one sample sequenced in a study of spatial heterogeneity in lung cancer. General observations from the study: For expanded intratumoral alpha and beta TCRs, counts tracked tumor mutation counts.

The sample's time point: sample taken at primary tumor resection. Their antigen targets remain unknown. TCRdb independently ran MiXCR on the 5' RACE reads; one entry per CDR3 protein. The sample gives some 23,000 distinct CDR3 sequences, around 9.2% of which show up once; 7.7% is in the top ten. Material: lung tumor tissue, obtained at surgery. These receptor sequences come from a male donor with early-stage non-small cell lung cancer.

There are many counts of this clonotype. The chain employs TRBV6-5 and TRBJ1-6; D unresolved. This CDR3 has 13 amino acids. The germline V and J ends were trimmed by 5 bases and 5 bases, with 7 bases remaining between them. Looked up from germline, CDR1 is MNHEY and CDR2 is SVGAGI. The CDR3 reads CASSAPHNSPLHF. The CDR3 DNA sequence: TGTGCCAGCAGTGCCCCTCATAATTCACCCCTCCACTTT.

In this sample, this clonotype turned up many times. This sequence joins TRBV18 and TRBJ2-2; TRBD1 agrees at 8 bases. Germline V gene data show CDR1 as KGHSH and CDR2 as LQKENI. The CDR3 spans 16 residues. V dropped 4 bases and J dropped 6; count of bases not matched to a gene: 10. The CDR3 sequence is CASSLGTGGESGELFF. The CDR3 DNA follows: TGTGCCAGCTCACTTGGGACAGGAGGAGAGTCCGGGGAGCTGTTTTTT.

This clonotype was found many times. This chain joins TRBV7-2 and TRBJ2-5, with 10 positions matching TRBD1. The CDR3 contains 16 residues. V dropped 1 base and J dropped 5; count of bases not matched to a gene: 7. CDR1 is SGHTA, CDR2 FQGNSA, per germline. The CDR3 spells CASSLGTGGSQETQYF. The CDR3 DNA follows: TGTGCCAGCAGCTTAGGGACAGGGGGAAGTCAGGAGACCCAGTACTTC.

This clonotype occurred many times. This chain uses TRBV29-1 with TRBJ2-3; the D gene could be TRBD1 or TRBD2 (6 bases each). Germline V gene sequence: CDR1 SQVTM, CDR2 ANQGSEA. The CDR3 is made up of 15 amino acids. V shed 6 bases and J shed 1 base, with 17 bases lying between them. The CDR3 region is CSVGGHPWGTDTQYF. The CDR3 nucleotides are TGCAGCGTGGGGGGACACCCATGGGGCACAGATACGCAGTATTTT.

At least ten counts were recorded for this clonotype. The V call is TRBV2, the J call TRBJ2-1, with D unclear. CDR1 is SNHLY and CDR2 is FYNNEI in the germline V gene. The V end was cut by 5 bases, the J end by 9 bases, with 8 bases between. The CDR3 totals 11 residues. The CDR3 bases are TGTGCCAGCAGTCCATATCTTGAGCAGTTCTTC. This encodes CASSPYLEQFF.

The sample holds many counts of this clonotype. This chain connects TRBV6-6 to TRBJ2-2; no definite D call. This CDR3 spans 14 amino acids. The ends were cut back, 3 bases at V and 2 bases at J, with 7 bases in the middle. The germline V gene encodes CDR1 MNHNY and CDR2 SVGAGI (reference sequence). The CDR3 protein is CASSYWVNTGELFF. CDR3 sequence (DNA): TGTGCCAGCAGTTATTGGGTTAACACCGGGGAGCTGTTTTTT.

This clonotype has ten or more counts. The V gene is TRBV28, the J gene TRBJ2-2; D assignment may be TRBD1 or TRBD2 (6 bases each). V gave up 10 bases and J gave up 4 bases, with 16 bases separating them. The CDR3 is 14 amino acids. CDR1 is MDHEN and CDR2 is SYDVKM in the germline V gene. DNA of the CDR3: TGTGCCACTCAAGGAGGGGGATCCACCGGGGAGCTGTTTTTT. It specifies CATQGGGSTGELFF.

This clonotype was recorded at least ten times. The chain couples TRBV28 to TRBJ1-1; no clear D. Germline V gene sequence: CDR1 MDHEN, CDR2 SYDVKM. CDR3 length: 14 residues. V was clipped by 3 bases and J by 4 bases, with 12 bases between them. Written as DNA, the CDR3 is TGTGCCAGCAGTTTTTACGGTTCGGGCACTGAAGCTTTCTTT. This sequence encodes CASSFYGSGTEAFF.

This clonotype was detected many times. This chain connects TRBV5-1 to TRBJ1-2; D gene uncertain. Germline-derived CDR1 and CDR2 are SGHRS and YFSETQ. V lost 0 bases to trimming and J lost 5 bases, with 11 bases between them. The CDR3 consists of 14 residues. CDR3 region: CASSLGSRLYGYTF. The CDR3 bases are TGCGCCAGCAGCTTGGGGTCCAGACTATATGGCTACACCTTC.

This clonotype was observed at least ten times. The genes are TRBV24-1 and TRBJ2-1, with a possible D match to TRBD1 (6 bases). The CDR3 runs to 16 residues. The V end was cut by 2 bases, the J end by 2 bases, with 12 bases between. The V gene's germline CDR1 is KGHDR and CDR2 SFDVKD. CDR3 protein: CATSDSQGIPYNEQFF. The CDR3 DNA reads TGTGCCACCAGTGATTCGCAGGGGATCCCCTACAATGAGCAGTTCTTC.